Shown below are 3 T cell receptor beta chains from a single sample sequenced in a study of PD-1 blockade in classical Hodgkin lymphoma (dated by TCRdb to the early 2020s). The time point label corresponds to: cycle 1 day 1 (C1D1), immediately before nivolumab initiation. Every trial patient had relapsed after autologous stem cell transplantation, and cohorts A, B and C differed in prior brentuximab vedotin exposure. Libraries were made using the immunoSEQ multiplex PCR assay. TCRdb provides this immuneACCESS table in a form limited to in-frame rearrangements. Some clones are lacking; in checked studies, under half of them reflect an unresolved V gene, and why the rest are absent is not known. The sample table contains 11,000 to 15,000 clones; only one count was recorded for roughly 86% of them. The ten largest clones add up to about 4.8% of the sample. The specimen comprised peripheral blood mononuclear cells (PBMCs), sampled at baseline. These receptor sequences come from a human donor with classical Hodgkin lymphoma.

V and J are TRBV7-2 and TRBJ2-7, with D tentatively TRBD2 (7 bases). Trimming took 6 bases from V and 0 from J, leaving 12 bases between them. Per the germline V gene, CDR1 is SGHTA and CDR2 is FQGNSA. This CDR3 contains 14 residues. DNA for the CDR3: TGTGCCAGCAGGTTGGGGGGGGCCTCCTACGAGCAGTACTTC. Protein product: CASRLGGASYEQYF.

This clone was seen more than once but under ten times. The CDR3: CASSLSVNTEAFF. CDR3 DNA sequence: TGTGCCAGCAGTTTATCGGTGAACACTGAAGCTTTCTTT. This chain joins TRBV27 and TRBJ1-1; D not certain. This CDR3 contains 13 residues. Germline V gene lookup returns CDR1 MNHEY and CDR2 SMNVEV (reference sequence). V lost 0 bases and J lost 0, with 2 bases in between.

The genes are TRBV7-7 and TRBJ2-3; no firm D call. This CDR3 is 13 amino acids long. Looked up from germline, CDR1 is SSHAT and CDR2 is FNYEAQ (reference sequence). The germline V and J ends were trimmed by 1 base and 3 bases, with 5 bases remaining between them. The CDR3 sequence: CASSLDLTDTQYF. CDR3 bases: TGTGCCAGCAGCTTAGACCTTACAGATACGCAGTATTTT.